These 30 T cell receptor beta chains came from one sample sequenced in a study of T cell repertoires and HLA-DP antigens. Generated by immunoSEQ multiplex PCR, the TCRdb table keeps only in-frame clones and is missing some. The data contain about 110,000 clones, about 91% of them singletons. These receptors lack a known antigen. Material for sequencing was CD4+ T cells from PBMCs. Every receptor here comes from a woman younger than 30 in good health and CMV-seronegative.

This chain uses TRBV5-1 with TRBJ1-1; 7 bases map to TRBD1. Germline V gives CDR1 SGHRS, CDR2 YFSETQ. The CDR3 covers 13 residues. V shed 2 bases, J shed 6 bases, and the junction held 4 bases outside the gene matches. DNA for the CDR3: TGCGCCAGCAGCTTACAGGGGAGGGCTGAAGCTTTCTTT. Translation: CASSLQGRAEAFF. Variable domain in full (rest from reference TRBV5-1 and TRBJ1-1): KAGVTQTPRYLIKTRGQQVTLSCSPISGHRSVSWYQQTPGQGLQFLFEYFSETQRNKGNFPGRFSGRQFSNSRSEMNVSTLELGDSALYLCASSLQGRAEAFFGQGTRLTVV.

The chain uses TRBV7-9 and TRBJ2-1; a possible D gene is TRBD1 (5 bases). With 5 bases removed from V and 6 bases from J, the gap between germline ends came to 11 bases. This CDR3 comprises 13 residues. Germline loops: CDR1 SEHNR, CDR2 FQNEAQ (reference sequence). CDR3 residues: CASSMTAFNEQFF. Here the CDR3 DNA reads TGTGCCAGCAGCATGACAGCGTTCAATGAGCAGTTCTTC.

The V gene is TRBV5-1, the J gene TRBJ1-2; TRBD1 matches 8 bases. V lost 5 bases, J lost 4 bases, and 10 bases stayed unmatched. CDR1 is SGHRS, CDR2 YFSETQ, per germline. This CDR3 region has 15 residues. The CDR3 loop reads CASRTPGQGLYGYTF. CDR3 coding DNA: TGCGCCAGCAGGACCCCTGGACAGGGCCTCTATGGCTACACCTTC.

CDR3 sequence (DNA): TGTGCCAGCAGTCCCCCCAGAAGTAACTATGGCTACACCTTC. Amino acids: CASSPPRSNYGYTF. V is TRBV28 and J is TRBJ1-2, with no clear D. Germline lookup yields CDR1 MDHEN and CDR2 SYDVKM. Trimming removed 5 bases from V and 1 base from J, with 11 bases in between. The CDR3 contains 14 residues.

The CDR3 nucleotides are TGTGCCAGCAGCCCCGGGACTACCTCCTACAATGAGCAGTTCTTC. Protein sequence: CASSPGTTSYNEQFF. V usage is TRBV7-6 and J usage is TRBJ2-1; 7 bases map to TRBD2. The V gene's germline CDR1 is SGHVS and CDR2 FNYEAQ. The CDR3 sequence is 15 residues long. The V gene end was trimmed by 5 bases and the J gene end by 0 bases; junction bases not matched to a gene: 4.

The chain uses TRBV5-4 and TRBJ2-3; no firm D call. CDR3 length: 13 residues. The germline V and J ends were trimmed by 0 bases and 6 bases, with 8 bases remaining between them. Germline V gives CDR1 SGHNT, CDR2 YYREEE (reference sequence). CDR3 residues: CASSLVDEDTQYF. The CDR3 DNA follows: TGTGCCAGCAGCTTGGTCGACGAGGATACGCAGTATTTT.

The chain carries TRBV27 and TRBJ2-5, with TRBD2 matching 11 bases. The ends lost 2 bases at V and 4 bases at J; junction bases unmatched: 3. Germline values: CDR1 MNHEY, CDR2 SMNVEV (reference sequence). This CDR3 comprises 15 residues. The CDR3 nucleotides are TGTGCCAGCAGTTTAGATGGACTAGCGGGAGAGACCCAGTACTTC. Translation gives CASSLDGLAGETQYF.

V gene TRBV7-2 combines with J gene TRBJ2-7, with TRBD2 identical over 9 bases. The length of the CDR3 is 14 residues. V trimming: 3 bases; J trimming: 3 bases; junction bases outside the gene matches: 3. From germline, CDR1 is SGHTA and CDR2 FQGNSA. The chain's CDR3 is CASSLRLADYEQYF. The CDR3 DNA reads as TGTGCCAGCAGCTTGCGACTAGCGGACTACGAGCAGTACTTC.

The chain carries TRBV11-2 and TRBJ2-5; 11 nucleotides align to TRBD1. The V segment lost 5 bases and the J segment 1 base; nucleotides outside the gene matches: 3. The CDR3 consists of 15 residues. Per germline, CDR1 SGHAT and CDR2 FQNNGV. The CDR3 coding sequence is TGTGCCAGCAGCCCTGGACAGGGGGCCCAAGAGACCCAGTACTTC. It encodes CASSPGQGAQETQYF.

The V and J genes are TRBV12-5 and TRBJ1-6; D is unclear. Germline CDR1 is LGHNT and CDR2 is FRNRAP. Between the trimmed V and J ends, which lost 6 bases and 5 bases, there was a span of 5 bases. The CDR3 runs to 12 residues. The CDR3 DNA reads as TGTGCTAGTGGCGCAGATAATTCACCCCTCCACTTT. Translating gives CASGADNSPLHF.

This clone turned up a few times. The chain joins TRBV30 to TRBJ1-6, with 10 nucleotides matching TRBD1. Looked up from germline, CDR1 is GTSNPN and CDR2 is SVGIG (reference sequence). CDR3 size: 15 residues. The V gene end was trimmed by 1 base and the J gene end by 7 bases; junction bases not matched to a gene: 4. This CDR3 is CAWSGDRGPNSPLHF. CDR3 bases: TGTGCCTGGAGTGGGGACAGGGGCCCAAATTCACCCCTCCACTTT. Variable domain in full (rest from reference TRBV30 and TRBJ1-6): SQTIHQWPATLVQPVGSPLSLECTVEGTSNPNLYWYRQAAGRGLQLLFYSVGIGQISSEVPQNLSASRPQDRQFILSSKKLLLSDSGFYLCAWSGDRGPNSPLHFGNGTRLTVT.

The genes are TRBV7-2 and TRBJ2-6, with no clear D. Germline lookup yields CDR1 SGHTA and CDR2 FQGNSA. V was clipped by 1 base and J by 0 bases, with 13 bases between them. This CDR3 has 18 residues. The CDR3 sequence: CASSLVWVKSSGANVLTF. In DNA form, the CDR3 reads TGTGCCAGCAGCTTAGTCTGGGTAAAGAGCTCTGGGGCCAACGTCCTGACTTTC. Full variable domain (outside the CDR3, taken from reference TRBV7-2 and TRBJ2-6): GAGVSQSPSNKVTEKGKDVELRCDPISGHTALYWYRQSLGQGLEFLIYFQGNSAPDKSGLPSDRFSAERTGGSVSTLTIQRTQQEDSAVYLCASSLVWVKSSGANVLTFGAGSRLTVL.

The chain couples TRBV5-1 to TRBJ1-1; no reliable D call. The length of the CDR3 is 16 residues. Between the trimmed V and J ends, which lost 1 base and 4 bases, there was a span of 17 bases. CDR1 and CDR2 from the germline V gene are SGHRS and YFSETQ. In nucleotides, the CDR3 is TGCGCCAGCAGCTTGTCCGCTTCTATCGCGAGCACTGAAGCTTTCTTT. Translating gives CASSLSASIASTEAFF.

The gene calls are TRBV18 and TRBJ2-5; D remains ambiguous. The germline CDR1 and CDR2 sequences are KGHSH and LQKENI. Trimming took 2 bases from V and 5 from J, leaving 9 bases between them. The CDR3 spans 13 residues. The DNA of the CDR3 is TGTGCCAGCTCACCAATCTATGAGGAGACCCAGTACTTC. Its protein product is CASSPIYEETQYF.

V and J are TRBV2 and TRBJ2-3; D unclear. Germline CDR1 reads SNHLY; CDR2 reads FYNNEI. With 7 bases removed from V and 6 bases from J, the gap between germline ends came to 8 bases. The CDR3 extends over 11 amino acids. The CDR3 nucleotides are TGTGCCAGCATAGCCGCCGATACGCAGTATTTT. This sequence encodes CASIAADTQYF.

Here the CDR3 reads CATSRDSGIEQKLFF. CDR3 DNA sequence: TGTGCCACCAGCAGAGATTCGGGGATTGAACAAAAACTGTTTTTT. The rearrangement links TRBV15 to TRBJ1-4; D gene uncertain. The CDR3 consists of 15 residues. Looked up from germline, CDR1 is LNHNV and CDR2 is YYDKDF (reference sequence). V dropped 0 bases and J dropped 9 bases, with 14 bases sitting between them.

The chain couples TRBV11-2 to TRBJ1-4; D possibly corresponds to TRBD1 (6 bases). V was pared by 1 base and J by 3 bases, with 9 bases between. The germline gives CDR1 SGHAT, CDR2 FQNNGV. This CDR3 has 15 residues. CDR3 sequence: CASSLGRGPNEKLFF. CDR3 DNA sequence: TGTGCCAGCAGCTTAGGCAGGGGACCTAATGAAAAACTGTTTTTT.

The chain recombines TRBV10-3 with TRBJ2-3; D is perhaps TRBD2 (5 bases). Germline V CDR1 and CDR2: ENHRY, SYGVKD. V was cut by 10 bases and J by 4 bases, with 9 bases left in between. The length of the CDR3 is 11 residues. The CDR3 is CATSGADTQYF. The CDR3 DNA is TGTGCCACCTCCGGGGCAGATACGCAGTATTTT.

The rearrangement links TRBV10-3 to TRBJ1-2, with 7 bases matching TRBD1. The CDR3 loop spans 13 amino acids. The V gene end was trimmed by 5 bases and the J gene end by 6 bases; junction bases not matched to a gene: 6. Germline V gene data show CDR1 as ENHRY and CDR2 as SYGVKD. The DNA of the CDR3 is TGTGCCATCAGTAACAGGGGAGAGGATGGCTACACCTTC. Its protein product is CAISNRGEDGYTF.

V and J are TRBV2 and TRBJ2-5; D is uncertain. CDR1 SNHLY and CDR2 FYNNEI come from the germline V gene. The CDR3 length is 12 residues. The V end was cut by 5 bases, the J end by 9 bases, with 13 bases between. CDR3 in DNA: TGTGCCAGCAGTTTGGACCCAGGAGCCCAGTACTTC. This codes for CASSLDPGAQYF.

The chain recombines TRBV27 with TRBJ1-1; 8 nucleotides line up with TRBD1. The CDR3 is 14 residues long. The J segment lost 1 base and the V segment lost 6 bases, leaving 4 bases of the junction unmatched. Germline V gene lookup returns CDR1 MNHEY and CDR2 SMNVEV (reference sequence). The CDR3 is CASRDRVKNTEAFF. In nucleotides, the CDR3 is TGTGCCAGCAGGGACAGGGTCAAGAACACTGAAGCTTTCTTT.

The chain is built from TRBV2 and TRBJ2-7, with 7 bases lining up with TRBD2. Germline assignment: CDR1 SNHLY and CDR2 FYNNEI. With 0 bases clipped from V and 3 bases from J, the junction kept 5 bases outside the gene matches. CDR3 length equals 15 residues. This chain's CDR3 is CASSEAGGRVYEQYF. In nucleotides, the CDR3 is TGTGCCAGCAGTGAAGCGGGGGGGAGGGTCTACGAGCAGTACTTC.

J is TRBJ1-3 and V is TRBV11-2; weak D call: TRBD1 (6 bases). Germline-derived CDR1 and CDR2 are SGHAT and FQNNGV. The V end was cut by 2 bases, the J end by 5 bases, with 22 bases between. The CDR3 has 18 residues. CDR3 nucleotides: TGTGCCAGCAGCTTATCAGTGGGACATTTTACGTCTAGAAACACCATATATTTT. Protein sequence: CASSLSVGHFTSRNTIYF.

V and J are TRBV4-1 and TRBJ1-2; D perhaps matches TRBD1 (5 bases). CDR1 is MGHRA and CDR2 is YSYEKL in the germline V gene. This CDR3 has 14 residues. Trimming pared 3 bases from V and 8 bases from J, leaving 16 bases between. CDR3 in amino acids: CASSHILPQGGYTF. The DNA of the CDR3 is TGCGCCAGCAGCCATATCCTACCCCAGGGAGGCTACACCTTC.

The gene calls are TRBV7-8 and TRBJ2-3; D gene ambiguous. V was pared by 1 base and J by 0 bases, with 14 bases between. The CDR3 sequence is 17 residues long. Germline CDR1 SGHVS, CDR2 FQNEAQ. CDR3 protein: CASSLVAGKTSTDTQYF. The CDR3 DNA follows: TGTGCCAGCAGCTTAGTTGCAGGCAAAACTAGCACAGATACGCAGTATTTT.

This clone has only one observation. The rearrangement joins TRBV30 to TRBJ2-4; D is unclear. V shed 0 bases and J shed 0 bases, with 9 bases lying between them. The CDR3 covers 15 residues. Per germline, CDR1 GTSNPN and CDR2 SVGIG (reference sequence). The CDR3 bases are TGTGCCTGGAGTGTAAGTTCCCTAGCCAAAAACATTCAGTACTTC. This encodes CAWSVSSLAKNIQYF.

The V call is TRBV6-1, the J call TRBJ2-1; 7 positions match TRBD1. CDR3 length equals 13 residues. V was pared by 7 bases and J by 0 bases, with 0 bases of the junction left unmatched. Germline V gene lookup returns CDR1 MNHNS and CDR2 SASEGT. The CDR3: CASKGASYNEQFF. CDR3 DNA: TGTGCCAGCAAGGGGGCCTCCTACAATGAGCAGTTCTTC.

In its sample, this clone was seen once. V and J are TRBV7-3 and TRBJ2-3; 7 nucleotides line up with TRBD2. J was trimmed by 2 bases and V by 0 bases; bases with no gene match: 2. Germline CDR1 is SGHTA and CDR2 is FQGTGA. This CDR3 spans 15 amino acids. The CDR3: CASSLTRGTTDTQYF. The CDR3 DNA is TGTGCCAGCAGCTTAACGCGGGGGACCACAGATACGCAGTATTTT. The full variable domain, in which reference TRBV7-3 and TRBJ2-3 provide the parts outside the CDR3, is GAGVSQTPSNKVTEKGKYVELRCDPISGHTALYWYRQSLGQGPEFLIYFQGTGAADDSGLPNDRFFAVRPEGSVSTLKIQRTERGDSAVYLCASSLTRGTTDTQYFGPGTRLTVL.

The chain couples TRBV4-2 to TRBJ2-2; D is perhaps TRBD2 (5 bases). V was cut by 0 bases and J by 0 bases, with 20 bases left in between. CDR1 is LGHNA and CDR2 is YNFKEQ in the germline V gene. The CDR3 covers 20 residues. The CDR3 protein is CASSQDPGKFSHANTGELFF. The CDR3 DNA reads TGTGCCAGCAGCCAAGATCCCGGGAAGTTTAGTCACGCGAACACCGGGGAGCTGTTTTTT.

In DNA, the CDR3 is TGTGCCAGCACGGGCAGGGGACGGGAGCAGTACTTC. Its translation: CASTGRGREQYF. The rearrangement joins TRBV6-5 to TRBJ2-7; possibly TRBD1 for D (6 bases). Germline CDR1 is MNHEY and CDR2 is SVGAGI. This CDR3 is built from 12 residues. Trimming took off 7 bases at V and 7 bases at J, with 14 bases between the two ends.